A selection of T cell receptor beta chains follows, all from one sample in a study of blood T cell repertoires in COVID-19. Sequencing used immunoSEQ multiplex PCR; TCRdb keeps in-frame clones, though not all of them. The sample has 130,000 to 150,000 clones; 87% are singletons. Sample: peripheral blood. These TCRs come from a woman aged 45-65 years with active or convalescent COVID-19. Both conserved end residues are part of each CDR3. D genes are given only for firm matches. Not every row has a clone size; where given, it reads once, few, many or a size class.

clone size	V gene	D gene	J gene	CDR3 DNA	CDR3 protein
-	TRBV29-1	-	TRBJ2-1	TGCAGCGTTGAGGGGCATATAAGCTCCTACAATGAGCAGTTCTTC	CSVEGHISSYNEQFF
-	TRBV5-4	-	TRBJ1-2	TGTGCCAGCAGCTTGGTCGGTACTAACTATGGCTACACCTTC	CASSLVGTNYGYTF
-	TRBV28	TRBD1	TRBJ2-2	TGTGCCAGCAGCCGGGACAGGGACGACACCGGGGAGCTGTTTTTT	CASSRDRDDTGELFF
-	TRBV19	TRBD2	TRBJ2-7	TGTGCCAGTAGAGTTCGGTCGGGAGGGGTCTACGAGCAGTACTTC	CASRVRSGGVYEQYF
-	TRBV28	-	TRBJ1-1	TGTGCCAGCAGTTTTCTTGGGGGCTTCACTGAAGCTTTCTTT	CASSFLGGFTEAFF
-	TRBV7-3	TRBD2	TRBJ2-3	TGTGCCAGCAGCTTACTGGGACTAGCGGGGCGCACAGATACGCAGTATTTT	CASSLLGLAGRTDTQYF
-	TRBV4-2	-	TRBJ2-7	TGTGCCAGCAGCCAAGAGGTGGGGAGCGAGCAGTACTTC	CASSQEVGSEQYF
-	TRBV5-4	-	TRBJ2-1	TGTGCCAGCAGCTTTGAGTCCTCCTACAATGAGCAGTTCTTC	CASSFESSYNEQFF
-	TRBV23-1	-	TRBJ2-7	TGCGCCAGCAGTCTCTTGCGGGGCCCAGGGGAGCAGTACTTC	CASSLLRGPGEQYF
-	TRBV4-3	TRBD2	TRBJ2-3	TGCGCCAGCAGCCTTTCTAGCGGGGGGGGATACACAGATACGCAGTATTTT	CASSLSSGGGYTDTQYF
once	TRBV28	TRBD1	TRBJ2-2	TGTGCCAGCAGTCTCGGACAGGTCAACACCGGGGAGCTGTTTTTT	CASSLGQVNTGELFF
-	TRBV7-3	-	TRBJ2-7	TGTGCCAGCAGCTCAACAGGGACACTCCTATTTTATACGACCTACGAGCAGTACTTC	CASSSTGTLLFYTTYEQYF
-	TRBV5-6	-	TRBJ1-5	TGTGCCAGCAGCGCGACAAATGGTCAGCCCCAGCATTTT	CASSATNGQPQHF
-	TRBV30	TRBD2	TRBJ2-3	TGTGCCTGGAGTTCCTACGGGAGGGATACAGATACGCAGTATTTT	CAWSSYGRDTDTQYF
-	TRBV10-3	TRBD1	TRBJ1-2	TGTGCCATCAGCCAGGGGGCTGACTATGGCTACACCTTC	CAISQGADYGYTF
-	TRBV13	TRBD1	TRBJ1-2	TGTGCCAGCAGCTTAGACAGGGGAGTCGGGGGCTACACCTTC	CASSLDRGVGGYTF